This T cell receptor (beta chain) was sequenced for a study of blood T cell repertoires in COVID-19. Original methodology: Amplification from reference gene primers served as the basis for estimated nucleated cell counts. Libraries were prepared by immunoSEQ multiplex PCR; TCRdb keeps only in-frame clonotypes and omits some of them. V and J calls and clone size follow that table, whereas D and trimming were derived from the DNA. The data show 200,000 or so clones, roughly 80% seen once. In this sample, this clone turned up once. Recovered Cohort 3 donors showed two negative PCRs, clearance, or symptom resolution. The germline V gene encodes CDR1 PRHDT and CDR2 FYEKMQ (reference sequence). V lost 0 bases and J 9 bases, leaving 15 bases between the germline ends. There are 16 residues in the CDR3.

The chain employs TRBV13 and TRBJ1-6; unclear D gene. The material sequenced was PBMCs or T cells enriched from blood (not recorded which). The source of this sequence is a middle-aged man who had recovered from COVID-19. The CDR3 region is CASSLGWVQEGSPLHF. The CDR3 DNA reads as TGTGCCAGCAGCTTAGGGTGGGTTCAGGAAGGTTCACCCCTCCACTTT.